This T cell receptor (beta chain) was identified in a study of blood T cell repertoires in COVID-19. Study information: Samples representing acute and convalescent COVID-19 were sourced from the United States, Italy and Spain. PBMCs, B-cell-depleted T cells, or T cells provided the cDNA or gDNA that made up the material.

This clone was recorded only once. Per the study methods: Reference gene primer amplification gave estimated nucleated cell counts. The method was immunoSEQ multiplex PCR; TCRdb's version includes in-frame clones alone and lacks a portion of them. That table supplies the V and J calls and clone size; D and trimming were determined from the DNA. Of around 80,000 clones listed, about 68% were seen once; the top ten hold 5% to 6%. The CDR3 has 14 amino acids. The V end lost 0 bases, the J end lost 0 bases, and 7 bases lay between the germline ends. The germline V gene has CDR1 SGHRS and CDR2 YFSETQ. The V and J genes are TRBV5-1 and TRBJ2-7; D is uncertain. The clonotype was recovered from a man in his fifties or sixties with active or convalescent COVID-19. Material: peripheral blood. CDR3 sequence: CASSLGQNSYEQYF. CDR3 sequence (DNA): TGCGCCAGCAGCTTGGGGCAAAACTCCTACGAGCAGTACTTC. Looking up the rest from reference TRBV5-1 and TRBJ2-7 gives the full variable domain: KAGVTQTPRYLIKTRGQQVTLSCSPISGHRSVSWYQQTPGQGLQFLFEYFSETQRNKGNFPGRFSGRQFSNSRSEMNVSTLELGDSALYLCASSLGQNSYEQYFGPGTRLTVT.